The sequence of this T cell receptor beta chain was determined in a study of shared clonotypes between healthy human individuals. Genomic DNA of each subset was evenly split across several immunoSEQ plates. Libraries were prepared by immunoSEQ multiplex PCR; TCRdb keeps only in-frame clonotypes and omits some of them. Seen here are about 1 million clones, 75% to 85% observed once, and the top ten hold under 0.6%. A CD45RA-negative memory subset and a CD45RA+ naive subset were separated from the CD4+ cells. The origin of this receptor is a man aged 18 to 29 in good health. Some clones in this sample may be carry-over from other donors' samples. Sequenced material: memory CD4+ T cells from PBMCs. Documented subset: CD45RA-negative fraction.

Here the CDR3 DNA reads TGTGCCATCAGTGAGTCGGAACTAGCGCCCGAGGGAGATACGCAGTATTTT. Protein sequence: CAISESELAPEGDTQYF. The chain joins TRBV10-3 to TRBJ2-3, with 7 bases aligning to TRBD2. Germline CDR1 reads ENHRY; CDR2 reads SYGVKD. Unmatched junction bases numbered 11, after V lost 0 bases and J lost 5 bases. This CDR3 region has 17 residues.